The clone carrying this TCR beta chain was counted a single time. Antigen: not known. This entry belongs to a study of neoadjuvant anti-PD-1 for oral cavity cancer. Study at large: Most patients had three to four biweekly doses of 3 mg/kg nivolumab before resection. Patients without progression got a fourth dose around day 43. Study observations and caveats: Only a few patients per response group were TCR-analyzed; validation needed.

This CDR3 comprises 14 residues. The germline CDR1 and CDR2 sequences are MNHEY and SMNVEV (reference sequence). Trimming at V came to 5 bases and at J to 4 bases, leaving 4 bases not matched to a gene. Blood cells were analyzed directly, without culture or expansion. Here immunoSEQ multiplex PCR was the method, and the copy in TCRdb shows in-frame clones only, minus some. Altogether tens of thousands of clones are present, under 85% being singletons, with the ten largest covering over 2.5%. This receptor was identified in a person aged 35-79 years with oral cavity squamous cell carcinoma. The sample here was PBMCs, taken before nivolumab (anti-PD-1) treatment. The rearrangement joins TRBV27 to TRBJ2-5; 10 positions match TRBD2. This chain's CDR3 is CASSGAGGAETQYF. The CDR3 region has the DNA TGTGCCAGCAGTGGAGCGGGAGGGGCAGAGACCCAGTACTTC.